This TCR beta chain was found in a study of blood T cell repertoires in COVID-19. The germline gives CDR1 KGHSH, CDR2 LQKENI. V lost 2 bases to trimming and J lost 0 bases, with 10 bases between them. This CDR3 comprises 15 residues. Sequenced by immunoSEQ multiplex PCR; TCRdb stores in-frame clones only, minus some. The sample includes about 310,000 clones, around nine tenths of them seen just once. The source of this sequence is a man aged 45-65 years with active or convalescent COVID-19. The genes are TRBV18 and TRBJ1-1; D unclear. The specimen sequenced was peripheral blood. CDR3 coding DNA: TGTGCCAGCTCACCATCGGCAGGATTGAACACTGAAGCTTTCTTT. It yields the protein CASSPSAGLNTEAFF.